This T cell receptor (beta chain) was obtained from a study of CD8 T cells in ankylosing spondylitis. Study-level results: Seemingly distinctive of ankylosing spondylitis blood was a TCR beta motif formed by eight highly homologous variants. Some of these motif variants have turned up before, in reports on reactive arthritis synovial fluid and blood.

Each CDR3 protein is one row after TCRdb ran MiXCR on the 5' RACE reads. Altogether about 360,000 distinct CDR3 sequences are present, 20% being singletons, with the ten largest covering around 14%. This CDR3 contains 16 residues. With 5 bases clipped from V and 2 bases from J, the junction kept 9 bases outside the gene matches. The germline CDR1 and CDR2 sequences are SGHAT and FQNNGV. Concerning this clonotype itself: Its target is not known.

The TCR comes from a male donor with ankylosing spondylitis or in good health (not recorded which). The source material was blood, either unsorted or a sorted T cell fraction (not recorded which). The V call is TRBV11-2, the J call TRBJ2-1, with 7 nucleotides matching TRBD1. CDR3 in amino acids: CASSPPGDRAYNEQFF. CDR3 sequence (DNA): TGTGCCAGCAGCCCCCCTGGGGACAGAGCCTACAATGAGCAGTTCTTC. Based on the CDR3 plus reference TRBV11-2 and TRBJ2-1, the full variable domain is EAGVAQSPRYKIIEKRQSVAFWCNPISGHATLYWYQQILGQGPKLLIQFQNNGVVDDSQLPKDRFSAERLKGVDSTLKIQPAKLEDSAVYLCASSPPGDRAYNEQFFGPGTRLTVL.